Below, 2 T cell receptor beta chains from the same sample are listed, as sequenced in a study of regulatory T cells. The PCR used 52 TRBV and 13 TRBJ primers. Profiling relied on immunoSEQ multiplex PCR, and the TCRdb table lists in-frame clones only, not all of them. The table includes roughly 15,000 clones, 70% to 85% detected once. Study-wide results and caveats: In CD3G-deficient patients, conventional CD4+ T cells were enriched for hydrophobic CDR3 residues at positions 6 and 7.

Which antigens these TCRs recognize remains unknown. The sequenced material came from conventional CD4+ T cells sorted from blood. All receptors come from a person aged 30-39 years with CD3G deficiency.

V and J are TRBV19 and TRBJ1-2, with D tentatively TRBD1 (5 bases). Germline CDR1 reads LNHDA; CDR2 reads SQIVND (reference sequence). V was pared by 6 bases and J by 2 bases, with 10 bases between. The CDR3 runs to 13 residues. The DNA for the CDR3 is TGTGCCAGTAGCCCAGGGATCAACTATGGCTACACCTTC. Residues: CASSPGINYGYTF.

The chain links TRBV10-3 to TRBJ1-6, with 7 bases matching TRBD1. The V gene's germline CDR1 is ENHRY and CDR2 SYGVKD. Unmatched junction bases numbered 4, after V lost 4 bases and J lost 7 bases. The CDR3 totals 14 residues. The CDR3 nucleotides are TGTGCCATCAGTGCGGCAGGGGGAAATTCACCCCTCCACTTT. It specifies CAISAAGGNSPLHF.